The source of this TCR beta chain is a study of liver allograft versus peripheral blood T cells. Study information: Graft-liver T cell receptor repertoires were compared against recipient peripheral blood repertoires.

Whole-study findings and limits: Intra-allograft T cell receptor repertoires in the liver reportedly differed from peripheral blood repertoires.

Each CDR3 protein is one row after TCRdb ran MiXCR on the reads. The table records approximately 16,000 distinct CDR3 sequences, 20% to 25% of them present only once. This clonotype was detected many times. Its antigen is undetermined. This CDR3 region has 15 residues. The J segment lost 1 base and the V segment lost 3 bases, leaving 5 bases of the junction unmatched. The V gene's germline CDR1 is SGHTA and CDR2 FQGNSA. The V call is TRBV7-2, the J call TRBJ1-1; 7 nucleotides match TRBD1. This receptor was taken from a human patient who had a liver transplant. Some of the T cells might come from the graft donor. The chain's CDR3 is CASSFPDRRNTEAFF. DNA of the CDR3: TGTGCCAGCAGCTTCCCGGACAGGAGGAACACTGAAGCTTTCTTT. Full variable domain (outside the CDR3, taken from reference TRBV7-2 and TRBJ1-1): GAGVSQSPSNKVTEKGKDVELRCDPISGHTALYWYRQSLGQGLEFLIYFQGNSAPDKSGLPSDRFSAERTGGSVSTLTIQRTQQEDSAVYLCASSFPDRRNTEAFFGQGTRLTVV.